These T cell receptor beta chains were read from a single sample in a study of blood T cell repertoires in COVID-19. Assay used: immunoSEQ multiplex PCR; TCRdb lists only in-frame clones, some missing. The sample carries 200,000 to 250,000 clones, roughly 79% recorded once. The sequenced material came from peripheral blood. Every receptor here comes from a woman of 80 years or more with acute or convalescent COVID-19. Each CDR3 is given with its conserved first and last residue. A D gene is named only where the DNA matches it firmly. Clone sizes are given selectively: once, few, many, or a class where the clone is expanded.

size	J	V	length	D	CDR3	DNA
.	TRBJ1-3	TRBV2	14	.	CASRQGFSGNTIYF	TGTGCCAGCAGACAGGGTTTCTCTGGAAACACCATATATTTT
.	TRBJ1-2	TRBV7-6	14	TRBD1	CASSPDRANYGYTF	TGTGCCAGCAGCCCGGACAGGGCTAACTATGGCTACACCTTC
.	TRBJ1-3	TRBV5-4	16	.	CASSSPGSNTGNTIYF	TGTGCCAGCAGCAGCCCGGGGAGTAATACTGGAAACACCATATATTTT
.	TRBJ1-5	TRBV28	16	TRBD1	CASRRTGTGDNQPQHF	TGTGCCAGCAGACGTACCGGGACAGGGGACAATCAGCCCCAGCATTTT
few	TRBJ2-7	TRBV2	11	.	CASRATYEQYF	TGTGCCAGCAGGGCAACCTACGAGCAGTACTTC
.	TRBJ2-3	TRBV3-1/TRBV3-2	15	TRBD2	CASSGSGGSTDTQYF	TGTGCCAGCTCAGGTAGCGGGGGGTCCACAGATACGCAGTATTTT
once	TRBJ2-5	TRBV6-2/TRBV6-3	15	.	CASSYWTQGQETQYF	TGTGCCAGCAGTTATTGGACCCAGGGCCAAGAGACCCAGTACTTC
.	TRBJ1-2	TRBV7-2	14	.	CASSTRPEGYGYTF	TGTGCCAGCAGCACCCGGCCAGAGGGTTATGGCTACACCTTC
.	TRBJ2-2	TRBV7-8	14	.	CASSLVQNTGELFF	TGTGCCAGCAGCTTAGTACAGAACACCGGGGAGCTGTTTTTT
.	TRBJ1-1	TRBV28	12	.	CASSSMNTEAFF	TGTGCCAGCAGTTCTATGAACACTGAAGCTTTCTTT
.	TRBJ1-5	TRBV2	14	.	CASLGQPEGQPQHF	TGTGCCAGCTTGGGCCAACCCGAGGGCCAGCCCCAGCATTTT
.	TRBJ2-5	TRBV19	13	TRBD1	CASSPRGLETQYF	TGTGCCAGTAGTCCGAGGGGGCTGGAGACCCAGTACTTC
.	TRBJ2-2	TRBV18	18	TRBD2	CASSPRGLAGGPTGELFF	TGTGCCAGCTCACCACGTGGACTAGCGGGAGGGCCAACCGGGGAGCTGTTTTTT
.	TRBJ2-3	TRBV7-8	13	.	CASSSWRGDTQYF	TGTGCCAGCAGCTCGTGGAGGGGAGATACGCAGTATTTT
.	TRBJ2-7	TRBV19	14	.	CASSNNRVGYEQYF	TGTGCCAGTAGTAACAACAGGGTGGGGTACGAGCAGTACTTC
.	TRBJ2-4	TRBV2	15	TRBD1	CASNYQGATKNIQYF	TGTGCCAGCAATTATCAGGGGGCGACCAAAAACATTCAGTACTTC
few	TRBJ2-2	TRBV19	16	TRBD1	CASSIDRGENTGELFF	TGTGCCAGTAGTATTGACAGGGGCGAGAACACCGGGGAGCTGTTTTTT
.	TRBJ1-2	TRBV5-3	14	TRBD1	CARRGQGLRYGYTF	TGTGCCAGAAGGGGACAGGGTTTGAGGTATGGCTACACCTTC
few	TRBJ1-5	TRBV24-1	14	.	CATSVSPGNQPQHF	TGTGCCACCAGTGTTAGTCCGGGGAATCAGCCCCAGCATTTT
.	TRBJ1-1	TRBV4-1	13	.	CASQQGLDTEAFF	TGCGCCAGTCAACAGGGCCTTGACACTGAAGCTTTCTTT
.	TRBJ2-1	TRBV2	15	.	CASSEELAGYNEQFF	TGTGCCAGCAGTGAGGAACTAGCAGGGTACAATGAGCAGTTCTTC
.	TRBJ2-7	TRBV7-5	13	.	CVRSFKGGYEQYF	TGTGTCAGAAGCTTCAAAGGGGGTTACGAGCAGTACTTC
.	TRBJ2-2	TRBV19	16	TRBD2	CASSSRNGGAPGELFF	TGTGCCAGTAGCTCCCGTAACGGGGGGGCCCCCGGGGAGCTGTTTTTT
.	TRBJ2-2	TRBV5-4	16	TRBD1	CASSIGTGRGTGELFF	TGTGCCAGCAGCATCGGGACAGGGAGAGGCACCGGGGAGCTGTTTTTT
.	TRBJ1-6	TRBV6-5	15	TRBD1	CASRPPGGYNSPLHF	TGTGCCAGCAGGCCCCCAGGGGGCTATAATTCACCCCTCCACTTT
.	TRBJ2-4	TRBV18	15	TRBD1	CASSSQGEAKNIQYF	TGTGCCAGCTCATCACAGGGGGAGGCCAAAAACATTCAGTACTTC
.	TRBJ2-2	TRBV7-4	19	TRBD2	CASSTRTSGRPTGTGELFF	TGTGCCAGCAGCACCCGGACTAGCGGGAGACCTACGGGGACCGGGGAGCTGTTTTTT
.	TRBJ1-3	TRBV3-1/TRBV3-2	21	.	CASSQAPSEVRAQAKGNTIYF	TGTGCCAGCAGCCAAGCTCCCTCTGAAGTGCGGGCGCAGGCAAAAGGAAACACCATATATTTT
.	TRBJ2-5	TRBV5-1	16	.	CASSLGVRTGQETQYF	TGCGCCAGCAGCTTGGGGGTTCGAACAGGGCAAGAGACCCAGTACTTC
.	TRBJ2-5	TRBV7-9	14	.	CASSRQGGTGTQYF	TGTGCCAGCAGCCGTCAGGGGGGGACAGGGACCCAGTACTTC
.	TRBJ2-5	TRBV6-6	15	TRBD2	CASRFSGGAAETQYF	TGTGCCAGCAGATTTAGCGGGGGGGCCGCCGAGACCCAGTACTTC
once	TRBJ2-1	TRBV7-9	16	TRBD1	CASSLAGTGNYNEQFF	TGTGCCAGCAGCTTAGCTGGGACAGGGAACTACAATGAGCAGTTCTTC
.	TRBJ2-3	TRBV19	15	TRBD1	CASSITGTGADTQYF	TGTGCCAGTAGTATTACCGGGACAGGGGCAGATACGCAGTATTTT
.	TRBJ2-7	TRBV12-3/TRBV12-4	12	TRBD2	CASKLAGYEQYF	TGTGCCAGCAAGCTAGCGGGGTACGAGCAGTACTTC
.	TRBJ1-5	TRBV6-2/TRBV6-3	14	TRBD1	CASSGTGGGQPQHF	TGTGCCAGCAGCGGGACAGGGGGAGGCCAGCCCCAGCATTTT
.	TRBJ1-1	TRBV7-2	16	TRBD1	CASSPQTGLTGTEAFF	TGTGCCAGCAGCCCCCAGACAGGGCTCACTGGCACTGAAGCTTTCTTT
.	TRBJ2-4	TRBV4-1	15	TRBD1	CARGRQGSTKNIQYF	TGCGCCAGAGGAAGACAGGGGAGTACCAAAAACATTCAGTACTTC
.	TRBJ2-1	TRBV30	13	TRBD1	CAWMEGQGNEQFF	TGTGCCTGGATGGAGGGACAGGGCAATGAGCAGTTCTTC
once	TRBJ2-2	TRBV11-3	12	.	CASSLSSGELFF	TGTGCCAGCAGCTTGAGCTCCGGGGAGCTGTTTTTT
.	TRBJ1-2	TRBV7-9	15	.	CASSREGGRSYGYTF	TGTGCCAGCAGCCGAGAGGGGGGGCGGAGCTATGGCTACACCTTC
.	TRBJ1-2	TRBV6-2/TRBV6-3	14	.	CASSYNLPERYYTF	TGTGCCAGCAGTTACAATCTCCCAGAACGATACTACACCTTC
.	TRBJ1-6	TRBV9	14	.	CASSPQGKNSPLHF	TGTGCCAGCAGCCCACAGGGCAAAAATTCACCCCTCCACTTT
.	TRBJ2-7	TRBV6-5	14	TRBD1	CASSFRGTGYEQYF	TGTGCCAGCAGTTTCCGAGGGACAGGGTACGAGCAGTACTTC
.	TRBJ2-1	TRBV7-3	18	TRBD2	CASSLNSGRAGSYNEQFF	TGTGCCAGCAGCTTAAATAGCGGGAGGGCCGGCTCCTACAATGAGCAGTTCTTC
.	TRBJ1-5	TRBV9	15	.	CASSVDSSSNQPQHF	TGTGCCAGCAGCGTAGATTCGAGTAGCAATCAGCCCCAGCATTTT
.	TRBJ1-2	TRBV10-3	12	TRBD1	CAIRADREGYTF	TGTGCCATCAGAGCGGACAGGGAGGGCTACACCTTC
.	TRBJ2-6	TRBV7-9	18	.	CASSLDRLWGAGANVLTF	TGTGCCAGCAGCTTAGATCGGCTTTGGGGGGCTGGGGCCAACGTCCTGACTTTC
.	TRBJ2-1	TRBV11-2	14	.	CASSFGARFGEQFF	TGTGCCAGCAGCTTTGGGGCTAGATTTGGTGAGCAGTTCTTC
.	TRBJ2-7	TRBV11-3	13	.	CASSPGDHYEQYF	TGTGCCAGCAGCCCGGGAGATCACTACGAGCAGTACTTC
once	TRBJ2-1	TRBV9	20	.	CASSVGRGGLPERGYNEQFF	TGTGCCAGCAGCGTAGGAAGGGGGGGACTACCAGAAAGGGGCTACAATGAGCAGTTCTTC
.	TRBJ1-4	TRBV28	16	TRBD1	CASSFLGQGGDEKLFF	TGTGCCAGCAGTTTCCTGGGACAGGGTGGGGATGAAAAACTGTTTTTT
few	TRBJ2-7	TRBV28	15	TRBD1	CASSLPGTGSYEQYF	TGTGCCAGCAGTTTACCCGGGACAGGGTCCTACGAGCAGTACTTC
.	TRBJ2-3	TRBV6-5	15	TRBD2	CASRLRGGSTDTQYF	TGTGCCAGCAGACTCCGCGGGGGAAGCACAGATACGCAGTATTTT
.	TRBJ2-3	TRBV7-9	15	.	CASSSRTVRTDTQYF	TGTGCCAGCAGCTCCCGGACAGTTAGAACAGATACGCAGTATTTT
.	TRBJ1-2	TRBV4-3	15	.	CASSQDPGDNYGYTF	TGCGCCAGCAGCCAAGACCCCGGGGATAACTATGGCTACACCTTC